This TCR beta chain was identified in a study of shared clonotypes between healthy human individuals. The CDR3 is made up of 14 amino acids. CDR1 KGHSH and CDR2 LQKENI come from the germline V gene. Trimming removed 2 bases from V and 5 bases from J, with 13 bases in between. The data were produced by immunoSEQ multiplex PCR, yet TCRdb's version contains in-frame clones alone and is incomplete. The data contain fewer than 650,000 clones, 60% to 85% of them singletons. The clonotype was recovered from a woman aged 40 to 50 in good health. Some clones in this sample may be carry-over from other donors' samples. The chain links TRBV18 to TRBJ2-7; unclear D gene. Sequenced: PBMCs. CDR3 nucleotide sequence: TGTGCCAGCTCACCAGGCGTCAGTGGCAACGAGCAGTACTTC. Amino acids: CASSPGVSGNEQYF.